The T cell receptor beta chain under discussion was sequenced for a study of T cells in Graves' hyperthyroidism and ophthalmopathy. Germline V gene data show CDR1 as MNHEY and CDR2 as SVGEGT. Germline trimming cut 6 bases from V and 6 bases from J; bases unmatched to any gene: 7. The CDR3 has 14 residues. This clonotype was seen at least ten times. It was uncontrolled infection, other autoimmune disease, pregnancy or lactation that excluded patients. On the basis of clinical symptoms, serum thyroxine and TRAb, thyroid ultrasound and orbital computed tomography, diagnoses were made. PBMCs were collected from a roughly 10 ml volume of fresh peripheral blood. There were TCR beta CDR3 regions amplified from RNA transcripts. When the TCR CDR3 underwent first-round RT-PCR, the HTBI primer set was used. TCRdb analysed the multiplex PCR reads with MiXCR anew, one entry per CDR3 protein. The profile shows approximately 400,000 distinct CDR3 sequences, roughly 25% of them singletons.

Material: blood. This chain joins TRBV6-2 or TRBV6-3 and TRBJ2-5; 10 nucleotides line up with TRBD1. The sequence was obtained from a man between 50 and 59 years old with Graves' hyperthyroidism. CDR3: CASRTGTGVKTQYF. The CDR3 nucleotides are TGTGCCAGCAGGACCGGGACAGGGGTAAAGACCCAGTACTTC.